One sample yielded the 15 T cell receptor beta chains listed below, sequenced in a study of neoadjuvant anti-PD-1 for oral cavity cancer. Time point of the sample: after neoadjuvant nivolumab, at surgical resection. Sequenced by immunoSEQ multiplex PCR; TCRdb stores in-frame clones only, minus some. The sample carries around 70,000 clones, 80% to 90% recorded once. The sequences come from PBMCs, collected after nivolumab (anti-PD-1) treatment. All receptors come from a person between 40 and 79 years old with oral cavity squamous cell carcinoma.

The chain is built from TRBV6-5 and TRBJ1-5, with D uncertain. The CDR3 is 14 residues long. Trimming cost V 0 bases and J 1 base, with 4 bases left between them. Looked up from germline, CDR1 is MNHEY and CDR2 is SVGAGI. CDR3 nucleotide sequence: TGTGCCAGCAGTTACTCGATGAGCAATCAGCCCCAGCATTTT. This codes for CASSYSMSNQPQHF.

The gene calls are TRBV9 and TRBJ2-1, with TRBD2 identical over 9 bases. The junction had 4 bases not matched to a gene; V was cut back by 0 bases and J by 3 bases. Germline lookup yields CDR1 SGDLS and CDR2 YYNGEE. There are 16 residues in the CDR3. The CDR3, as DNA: TGTGCCAGCAGCGTAGACGGGCGGGAGGGCTACAATGAGCAGTTCTTC. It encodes CASSVDGREGYNEQFF. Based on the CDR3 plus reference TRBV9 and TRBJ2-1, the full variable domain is DSGVTQTPKHLITATGQRVTLRCSPRSGDLSVYWYQQSLDQGLQFLIQYYNGEERAKGNILERFSAQQFPDLHSELNLSSLELGDSALYFCASSVDGREGYNEQFFGPGTRLTVL.

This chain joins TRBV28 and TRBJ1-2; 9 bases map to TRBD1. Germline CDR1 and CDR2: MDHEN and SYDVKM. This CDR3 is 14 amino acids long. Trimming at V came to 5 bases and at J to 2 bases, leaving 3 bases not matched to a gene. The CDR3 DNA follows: TGTGCCAGCAGTACAGGGGGCGGGAACTATGGCTACACCTTC. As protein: CASSTGGGNYGYTF.

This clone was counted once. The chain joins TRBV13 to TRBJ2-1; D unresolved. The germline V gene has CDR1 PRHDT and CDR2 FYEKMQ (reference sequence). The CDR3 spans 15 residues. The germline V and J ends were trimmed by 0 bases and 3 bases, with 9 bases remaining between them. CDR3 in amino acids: CASSLGRVIYNEQFF. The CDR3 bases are TGTGCCAGCAGCTTAGGCCGCGTCATCTACAATGAGCAGTTCTTC.

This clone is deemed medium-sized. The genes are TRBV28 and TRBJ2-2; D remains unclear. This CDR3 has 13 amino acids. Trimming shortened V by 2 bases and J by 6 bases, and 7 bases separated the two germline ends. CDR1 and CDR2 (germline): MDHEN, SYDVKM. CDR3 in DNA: TGTGCCAGCAGTTTAAGTCGCCCCGGGGAGCTGTTTTTT. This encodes CASSLSRPGELFF.

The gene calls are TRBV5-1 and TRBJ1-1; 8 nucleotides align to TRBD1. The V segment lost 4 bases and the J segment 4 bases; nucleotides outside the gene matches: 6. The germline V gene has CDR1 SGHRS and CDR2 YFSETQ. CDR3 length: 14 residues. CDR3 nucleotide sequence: TGCGCCAGCAGCCCATGGGACAGGCGCACTGAAGCTTTCTTT. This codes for CASSPWDRRTEAFF. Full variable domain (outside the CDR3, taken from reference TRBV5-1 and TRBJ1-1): KAGVTQTPRYLIKTRGQQVTLSCSPISGHRSVSWYQQTPGQGLQFLFEYFSETQRNKGNFPGRFSGRQFSNSRSEMNVSTLELGDSALYLCASSPWDRRTEAFFGQGTRLTVV.

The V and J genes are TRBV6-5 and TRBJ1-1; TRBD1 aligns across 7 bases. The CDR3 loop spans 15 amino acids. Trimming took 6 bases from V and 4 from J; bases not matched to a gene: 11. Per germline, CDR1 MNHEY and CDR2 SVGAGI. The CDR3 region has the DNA TGTGCCAGCAGAACTATCCAACACAGGGGCACTGAAGCTTTCTTT. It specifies CASRTIQHRGTEAFF.

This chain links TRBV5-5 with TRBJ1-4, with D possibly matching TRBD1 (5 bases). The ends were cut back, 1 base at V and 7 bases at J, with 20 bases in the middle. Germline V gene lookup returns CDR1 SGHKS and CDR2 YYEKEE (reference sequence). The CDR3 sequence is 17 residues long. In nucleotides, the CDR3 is TGTGCCAGCAGCTTGAAACAGGTGCTCGGTAGTGGTGAAAAACTGTTTTTT. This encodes CASSLKQVLGSGEKLFF.

CDR3 DNA: TGTGCCAGCAGCCCGGGACCCCTTCGCCCAGCTTTCTTT. Translated, it gives CASSPGPLRPAFF. The V call is TRBV9, the J call TRBJ1-1; possibly TRBD1 for D (5 bases). Trimming shortened V by 4 bases and J by 10 bases, and 17 bases separated the two germline ends. The CDR3 runs 13 residues. Germline CDR1 reads SGDLS; CDR2 reads YYNGEE.

The CDR3 loop reads CASSPLVLGGEQFF. The CDR3 DNA is TGTGCCAGCAGCCCTCTCGTTCTGGGGGGTGAGCAGTTCTTC. The gene calls are TRBV7-9 and TRBJ2-1; D perhaps matches TRBD2 (6 bases). CDR1 SEHNR and CDR2 FQNEAQ come from the germline V gene (reference sequence). The germline V and J ends were trimmed by 5 bases and 9 bases, with 17 bases remaining between them. The CDR3 has 14 amino acids.

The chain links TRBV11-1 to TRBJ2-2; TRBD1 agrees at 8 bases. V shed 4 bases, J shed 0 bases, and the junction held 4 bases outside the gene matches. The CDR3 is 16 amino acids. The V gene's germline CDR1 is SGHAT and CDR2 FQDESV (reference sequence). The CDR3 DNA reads TGTGCCAGCAGCTCACAGGGGGTTTCGAACACCGGGGAGCTGTTTTTT. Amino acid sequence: CASSSQGVSNTGELFF.

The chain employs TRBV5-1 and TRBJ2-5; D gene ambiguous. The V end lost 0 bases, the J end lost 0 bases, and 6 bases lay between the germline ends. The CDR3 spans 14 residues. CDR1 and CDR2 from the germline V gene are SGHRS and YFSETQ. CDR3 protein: CASSLGTYQETQYF. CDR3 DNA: TGCGCCAGCAGCTTGGGGACGTACCAAGAGACCCAGTACTTC.

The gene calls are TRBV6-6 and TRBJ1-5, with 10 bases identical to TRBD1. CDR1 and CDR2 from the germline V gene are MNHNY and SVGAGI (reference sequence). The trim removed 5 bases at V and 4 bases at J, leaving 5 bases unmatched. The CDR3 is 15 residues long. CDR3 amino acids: CASSTGQGLNQPQHF. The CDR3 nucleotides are TGTGCCAGCAGTACGGGACAGGGGCTAAATCAGCCCCAGCATTTT.

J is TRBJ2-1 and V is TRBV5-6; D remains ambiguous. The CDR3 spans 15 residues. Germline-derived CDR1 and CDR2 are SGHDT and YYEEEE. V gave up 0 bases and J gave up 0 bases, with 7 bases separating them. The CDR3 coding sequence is TGTGCCAGCAGCTTGGGGCTGACCTCCTACAATGAGCAGTTCTTC. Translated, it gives CASSLGLTSYNEQFF.

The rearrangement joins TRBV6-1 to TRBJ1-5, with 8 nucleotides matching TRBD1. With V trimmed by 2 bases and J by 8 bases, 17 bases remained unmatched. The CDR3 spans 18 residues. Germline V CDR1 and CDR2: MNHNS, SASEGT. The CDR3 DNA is TGTGCCAGCAGTGAATTTCTCTTTTCGGCGGACAGGGTGAAGCCCCAGCATTTT. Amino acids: CASSEFLFSADRVKPQHF.